This T cell receptor beta chain was recovered during a study of cytomegalovirus exposure and HLA in healthy donors. On the study more broadly: It was reported in a later analysis that the 120 validation repertoires used the same platform as the 666 first-cohort repertoires. Overall study findings and caveats: It was found in a later analysis that first-cohort TCR clusters tended to co-occur in the 90 to 150 validation repertoires. Most TCR sequences proved rare, with some public TCRs found in many donors.

This clone occurred a few times. Its antigen is unidentified. Sequencing used immunoSEQ multiplex PCR; TCRdb keeps in-frame clones, though not all of them. Of hundreds of thousands of clones detected, roughly 90% appear once; the ten largest clones hold around 0.8%. The source is a woman aged 18-29 years in good health and CMV-seronegative. The material sequenced was PBMCs.

DNA for the CDR3: TGCGCCAGCAGTGAGTCCCGCGGGGGCTACGAGCAGTACTTC. Translation: CASSESRGGYEQYF. The V call is TRBV10-1, the J call TRBJ2-7; 7 positions agree with TRBD2. The CDR3 is 14 amino acids. The V segment lost 0 bases and the J segment 3 bases; nucleotides outside the gene matches: 2. From germline, CDR1 is WNHNN and CDR2 SYGVQD (reference sequence).